The T cell receptor (beta chain) described here comes from a study of blood T cell repertoires in COVID-19. Overall study context: Researchers got acute and convalescent COVID-19 samples from the United States, Italy and Spain. In each case, the material was cDNA or gDNA derived from T cells, B-cell-depleted T cells, or PBMCs.

In the authors' methods: The authors estimated nucleated cell counts from reference gene primer amplification. Libraries were prepared by immunoSEQ multiplex PCR; TCRdb keeps only in-frame clonotypes and omits some of them. That table supplies the V and J calls and clone size; D and trimming were determined from the DNA. Of about 240,000 clones in the sample, about 88% were seen once. CDR1 is SGDLS, CDR2 YYNGEE, per germline. This CDR3 is built from 15 residues. V gave up 3 bases and J gave up 6 bases; unmatched junction bases: 2. The clonotype originates from a woman in her forties or fifties with COVID-19, enrolled during active disease. Sequencing was carried out using peripheral blood. The chain employs TRBV9 and TRBJ2-2, with TRBD2 matching 13 bases. CDR3 coding DNA: TGTGCCAGCAGCGGTACTAGCGGGGGGGCCGGGGAGCTGTTTTTT. Its translation is CASSGTSGGAGELFF.